A selection of T cell receptor beta chains follows, all from one sample in a study of post-analysis software for immune sequencing data. TCRdb redid the calling of the PCR reads with MiXCR, one entry per CDR3 protein. The sample lists a few hundred thousand distinct CDR3 sequences; 36% were seen once. Sequencing used blood. The receptors here all came from a girl between 10 and 17 years old with multiple sclerosis. CDR3s include the opening cysteine and the closing phenylalanine or tryptophan. Each record gives: V gene, CDR3 protein.

v_gene: TRBV3-1
CDR3aa: CASSQDLTATNTEAFF

v_gene: TRBV29-1
CDR3aa: CSVEPRRGLNPDTQYF

v_gene: TRBV12-3/TRBV12-4
CDR3aa: CVSRAGNEQFF

v_gene: TRBV20-1
CDR3aa: CIATDGSMNTEAFF

v_gene: TRBV7-9
CDR3aa: CASSPRDRDFSGTNVLTF

v_gene: TRBV29-1
CDR3aa: CSVEGRDGQLTDTQYF

v_gene: TRBV5-1
CDR3aa: CASRGLAETQYF

v_gene: TRBV12-3/TRBV12-4
CDR3aa: CASSTRQVNEQYF

v_gene: TRBV10-3
CDR3aa: CAISEIAAYSTDTQYF

v_gene: TRBV15
CDR3aa: CAASRDSLYGYTF

v_gene: TRBV12-3/TRBV12-4
CDR3aa: CASRPASGTEAFF

v_gene: TRBV5-6
CDR3aa: CASSFGTVNTEVFF

v_gene: TRBV20-1
CDR3aa: CSATNTGQETQYF

v_gene: TRBV6-1
CDR3aa: CAGGQAQPQHF

v_gene: TRBV20-1
CDR3aa: CSAPGTQGDIQYF

v_gene: TRBV20-1
CDR3aa: CSARDFLVDRPEPNTGELFF

v_gene: TRBV5-1
CDR3aa: CASAKPGGDEQFF

v_gene: TRBV11-2
CDR3aa: CASSVHRDYSYNEQFF

v_gene: TRBV4-1
CDR3aa: CASSQAFRPPPRPPYF

v_gene: TRBV12-3/TRBV12-4
CDR3aa: CASKGRLARDNEQFF

v_gene: TRBV7-2
CDR3aa: CAGSAISGYLYEQYF

v_gene: TRBV28
CDR3aa: CASSLHSGANVLTF

v_gene: TRBV3-1
CDR3aa: CASSQDFGTVSTDMQYF

v_gene: TRBV15
CDR3aa: CATSRGSGTNTGELFF

v_gene: TRBV10-3
CDR3aa: CAIRGGVRGNEQFF

v_gene: TRBV7-9
CDR3aa: CASSFFHGGGAKRWNEQFF

v_gene: TRBV2
CDR3aa: CASSDGLAGGLLDIQYF

v_gene: TRBV7-9
CDR3aa: CASSFKGSGVASYNEQFF

v_gene: TRBV20-1
CDR3aa: CSANRQGRGQPQHF

v_gene: TRBV11-2
CDR3aa: CASSRNPRGNEQFF

v_gene: TRBV27
CDR3aa: CASRRDSTNYGYTF

v_gene: TRBV18
CDR3aa: CASSPFQGDTNTEAFF

v_gene: TRBV5-1
CDR3aa: CASSLRPKGDEQFF

v_gene: TRBV11-1
CDR3aa: CASSLFRGSYEQYF

v_gene: TRBV3-1
CDR3aa: CASSRGQVLSSYTF

v_gene: TRBV7-9
CDR3aa: CASSSQDRVPLTDTQYF

v_gene: TRBV29-1
CDR3aa: CSVIGPWRNTEAFF

v_gene: TRBV5-1
CDR3aa: CASSLGVGRDQPQHF

v_gene: TRBV3-1
CDR3aa: CASSQDGWQETRYF

v_gene: TRBV14
CDR3aa: CASSRRISGAGSRLFAGETQYF

v_gene: TRBV5-1
CDR3aa: CASSQGVYEQYF

v_gene: TRBV12-3/TRBV12-4
CDR3aa: CASSSKGTAVTNEKLFF